A selection of T cell receptor beta chains follows, all from one sample in a study of T cells expressing NK-cell markers. Each CDR3 protein gets one entry in TCRdb, which reprocessed the 5' RACE reads and gives no DNA. The sample totals 300,000 or so distinct CDR3 sequences. The sequenced material came from blood T cells: a sorted CD56 or NKG2C T cell subset, CD4+ or CD8+ T cells, or bulk PBMC T cells (not recorded which). These receptor sequences come from a woman between 18 and 70 years old in good health. Both conserved end residues are part of each CDR3.

J: TRBJ2-1; V: TRBV29-1; CDR3: CSVDSGNNEQFF
J: TRBJ2-2; V: TRBV18; CDR3: CASSPGITGELFF
J: TRBJ2-7; V: TRBV12-3/TRBV12-4; CDR3: CASSLGGKGHSYEQYF
J: TRBJ1-2; V: TRBV5-1; CDR3: CASSLEGTVASYGYTF
J: TRBJ2-3; V: TRBV14; CDR3: CASSQDRGVATQYF
J: TRBJ2-3; V: TRBV6-5; CDR3: CASSYSRPLAGGTDTQYF
J: TRBJ1-5; V: TRBV7-2; CDR3: CASSSGTKSNQPQHF
J: TRBJ2-5; V: TRBV18; CDR3: CASSPPATQETQYF
J: TRBJ2-3; V: TRBV20-1; CDR3: CSARDPGQGTDTQYF
J: TRBJ2-4; V: TRBV29-1; CDR3: CSVVPLGGGLAKNIQYF
J: TRBJ2-3; V: TRBV28; CDR3: CASSRPPLDTQYF
J: TRBJ2-2; V: TRBV20-1; CDR3: CSTSGENTGELFF
J: TRBJ2-7; V: TRBV20-1; CDR3: CSANPALAGTYEQYF
J: TRBJ2-2; V: TRBV9; CDR3: CASSAPGLADTGELFF
J: TRBJ1-2; V: TRBV12-3/TRBV12-4; CDR3: CASSLGGGYTF
J: TRBJ1-6; V: TRBV5-6; CDR3: CASSSNPGHRFNSPLHF
J: TRBJ1-4; V: TRBV7-8; CDR3: CASSLWTGGVEKLFF
J: TRBJ2-1; V: TRBV25-1; CDR3: CASSGLAGKGDEQFF
J: TRBJ2-5; V: TRBV28; CDR3: CAPPFGVQETQYF
J: TRBJ2-1; V: TRBV2; CDR3: CASSGTRGGLFF
J: TRBJ1-1; V: TRBV10-3; CDR3: CAVTDRVDTEAFF
J: TRBJ1-2; V: TRBV20-1; CDR3: CSARDPSNYGYTF
J: TRBJ1-1; V: TRBV10-3; CDR3: CAISGWTASMNTEAFF
J: TRBJ2-2; V: TRBV20-1; CDR3: CSASTSGGAAGELFF
J: TRBJ2-1; V: TRBV20-1; CDR3: CSARASRSSYNEQFF
J: TRBJ2-7; V: TRBV6-1; CDR3: CASRSTGAREQYF
J: TRBJ2-3; V: TRBV18; CDR3: CASSPPNRVPDTQYF
J: TRBJ2-1; V: TRBV5-1; CDR3: CASSLGLAGLNEQFF
J: TRBJ2-1; V: TRBV9; CDR3: CASSGVSGSGEQFF
J: TRBJ2-3; V: TRBV10-2; CDR3: CASLDGMDGGRDTQYF
J: TRBJ2-5; V: TRBV5-4; CDR3: CASGAGTRGETQYF
J: TRBJ1-3; V: TRBV10-3; CDR3: CAIPSGNTIYF
J: TRBJ1-1; V: TRBV29-1; CDR3: CSVGTTEEAFF
J: TRBJ2-3; V: TRBV7-2; CDR3: CASSLLVSDTQYF
J: TRBJ1-5; V: TRBV5-6; CDR3: CASSLAGVGQPQHF
J: TRBJ2-7; V: TRBV29-1; CDR3: CSALRRGVESYEQYF
J: TRBJ2-3; V: TRBV30; CDR3: CAWSRGSDTQYF
J: TRBJ2-1; V: TRBV20-1; CDR3: CSARAGRVGSLNEQFF
J: TRBJ2-5; V: TRBV4-2; CDR3: CASSQDGQGALETQYF
J: TRBJ1-3; V: TRBV14; CDR3: CASSQGRPGGNTIYF
J: TRBJ1-4; V: TRBV12-5; CDR3: CASCAGRLLSTNEKLFF
J: TRBJ2-7; V: TRBV14; CDR3: CASSYRLGSYEQYF
J: TRBJ2-5; V: TRBV24-1; CDR3: CATSISGAAGTQYF
J: TRBJ1-4; V: TRBV25-1; CDR3: CASSEPGAKLFF
J: TRBJ2-1; V: TRBV2; CDR3: CARKASPGLAPNEQFF
J: TRBJ2-3; V: TRBV7-8; CDR3: CASSLAGYHTDTQYF
J: TRBJ2-1; V: TRBV15; CDR3: CATSSWLAGRYNEQFF
J: TRBJ2-4; V: TRBV12-3/TRBV12-4; CDR3: CASSPSYAKNIQYF
J: TRBJ2-1; V: TRBV5-1; CDR3: CASSTGRYEQFF
J: TRBJ2-5; V: TRBV7-2; CDR3: CASSLGGGPPVQETQYF
J: TRBJ2-3; V: TRBV9; CDR3: CASSVADTQYF
J: TRBJ2-2; V: TRBV20-1; CDR3: CSAVNPKSNTGELFF
J: TRBJ2-7; V: TRBV15; CDR3: CATSRDLGSRTGKTYEQYF
J: TRBJ2-1; V: TRBV5-1; CDR3: CASSLSVSGYNEQFF
J: TRBJ2-5; V: TRBV12-3/TRBV12-4; CDR3: CASSYSKGGETQYF